One sample yielded the 14 T cell receptor beta chains listed below, sequenced in a study of blood T cell repertoires in COVID-19. TCRdb keeps only in-frame clones here, not all; method: immunoSEQ multiplex PCR. The sample includes 300,000 to 400,000 clones, roughly 85% of them seen just once. Input material: PBMCs or T cells enriched from blood (not recorded which). All receptors derive from a woman aged 40 to 49 with acute COVID-19.

This rearrangement joins TRBV3-1 (or the pseudogene TRBV3-2) to TRBJ2-5, with D tentatively TRBD2 (7 bases). The CDR3 contains 15 residues. In germline, CDR1 is LGHDT, CDR2 YNNKEL (reference sequence). The V end lost 2 bases, the J end lost 3 bases, and 13 bases lay between the germline ends. CDR3 sequence (DNA): TGTGCCAGCAGCCAAAGGGGGGGCAGGGAAGAGACCCAGTACTTC. Translated: CASSQRGGREETQYF.

This sequence joins TRBV9 and TRBJ2-7; TRBD2 might be the D (5 bases). The germline V gene has CDR1 SGDLS and CDR2 YYNGEE. With 3 bases removed from V and 3 bases from J, the gap between germline ends came to 13 bases. The CDR3 contains 14 residues. This CDR3 reads CASSAAIGGYEQYF. The CDR3 DNA reads TGTGCCAGCAGCGCGGCGATTGGAGGCTACGAGCAGTACTTC.

The chain has TRBV5-4 and TRBJ2-6, with D uncertain. The germline V and J ends were trimmed by 2 bases and 4 bases, with 10 bases remaining between them. CDR3 length: 15 residues. Germline CDR1 SGHNT, CDR2 YYREEE (reference sequence). The CDR3 region is CASSFEFYGANVLTF. The CDR3 bases are TGTGCCAGCAGCTTCGAGTTTTACGGGGCCAACGTCCTGACTTTC.

The chain has TRBV5-1 and TRBJ2-7, with D perhaps matching TRBD2 (6 bases). Germline V lookup: CDR1 SGHRS, CDR2 YFSETQ. V dropped 6 bases and J dropped 3 bases, with 13 bases sitting between them. The CDR3 consists of 13 residues. This CDR3 is CASKSGEDYEQYF. Here the CDR3 DNA reads TGCGCCAGCAAATCCGGGGAGGACTACGAGCAGTACTTC.

The chain is built from TRBV27 and TRBJ1-5; D gene unclear. V was pared by 1 base and J by 5 bases, with 15 bases between. The CDR3 has 16 residues. Germline V gene data show CDR1 as MNHEY and CDR2 as SMNVEV (reference sequence). The DNA for the CDR3 is TGTGCCAGCAGTTTATTCGGGAACCCAGATCATCAGCCCCAGCATTTT. Amino acid sequence: CASSLFGNPDHQPQHF.

This clone appeared once. The chain joins TRBV4-3 to TRBJ2-7, with D perhaps TRBD1 (6 bases). This CDR3 has 17 residues. Looked up from germline, CDR1 is LGHNA and CDR2 is YSLEER. V shed 0 bases and J shed 1 base, with 16 bases lying between them. The CDR3 protein is CASSQEVQGSGSYEQYF. Written as DNA, the CDR3 is TGCGCCAGCAGCCAAGAAGTACAGGGAAGTGGGTCCTACGAGCAGTACTTC.

This chain connects TRBV19 to TRBJ2-2, with 7 bases that match TRBD2. This CDR3 comprises 14 residues. In germline, CDR1 is LNHDA, CDR2 SQIVND (reference sequence). V was pared by 4 bases and J by 4 bases, with 3 bases of the junction left unmatched. This CDR3 is CASSTASGTGELFF. For the CDR3, the DNA is TGTGCCAGTAGTACGGCTAGCGGCACCGGGGAGCTGTTTTTT.

This chain connects TRBV9 to TRBJ1-6; D perhaps matches TRBD1 (6 bases). V dropped 3 bases and J dropped 5 bases, with 18 bases sitting between them. Germline V CDR1 and CDR2: SGDLS, YYNGEE. This CDR3 has 17 amino acids. CDR3 sequence (DNA): TGTGCCAGCAGCGCCCGACAGGATATATCTAATAATTCACCCCTCCACTTT. It specifies CASSARQDISNNSPLHF.

The chain recombines TRBV18 with TRBJ2-7; D remains ambiguous. The V end was cut by 0 bases, the J end by 6 bases, with 9 bases between. This CDR3 is 13 amino acids long. Per the germline V gene, CDR1 is KGHSH and CDR2 is LQKENI. Here the CDR3 DNA reads TGTGCCAGCTCACCACCACACCGAGGCGAGCAGTACTTC. Its protein product is CASSPPHRGEQYF.

The chain combines TRBV6-5 with TRBJ1-5; no definite D call. The length of the CDR3 is 14 residues. The germline V gene encodes CDR1 MNHEY and CDR2 SVGAGI. V shed 6 bases and J shed 3 bases, with 12 bases lying between them. DNA for the CDR3: TGTGCCAGCAGGTCCAGGCAGATCAATCAGCCCCAGCATTTT. It yields the protein CASRSRQINQPQHF.

The rearrangement links TRBV5-1 to TRBJ2-2, with D possibly TRBD1 on 5 matching bases. The CDR3 length is 15 residues. Germline V lookup: CDR1 SGHRS, CDR2 YFSETQ. V shed 7 bases and J shed 0 bases, with 13 bases lying between them. The CDR3 is CASHARQTNTGELFF. The CDR3 region has the DNA TGCGCCAGCCATGCGCGACAGACGAACACCGGGGAGCTGTTTTTT.

This clone was detected once. V and J are TRBV5-1 and TRBJ1-6; D is undetermined. Per the germline V gene, CDR1 is SGHRS and CDR2 is YFSETQ. This CDR3 has 15 amino acids. The V and J ends lost 4 bases and 5 bases respectively, with 13 bases between them. In nucleotides, the CDR3 is TGCGCCAGCAGCCGGAGAGATAGCGATAATTCACCCCTCCACTTT. It specifies CASSRRDSDNSPLHF.

This clone was found once. The chain carries TRBV5-4 and TRBJ2-3, with TRBD2 matching 13 bases. Unmatched junction bases numbered 5, after V lost 1 base and J lost 0 bases. Germline values: CDR1 SGHNT, CDR2 YYREEE (reference sequence). This CDR3 contains 18 residues. The CDR3: CASSLKLAGGASTDTQYF. Written as DNA, the CDR3 is TGTGCCAGCAGCTTGAAACTAGCGGGGGGGGCAAGCACAGATACGCAGTATTTT. The full variable domain, completed using reference TRBV5-4 and TRBJ2-3, is ETGVTQSPTHLIKTRGQQVTLRCSSQSGHNTVSWYQQALGQGPQFIFQYYREEENGRGNFPPRFSGLQFPNYSSELNVNALELDDSALYLCASSLKLAGGASTDTQYFGPGTRLTVL.

The chain has TRBV18 and TRBJ2-5; 10 bases match TRBD1. Germline assignment: CDR1 KGHSH and CDR2 LQKENI. CDR3 length equals 16 residues. The junction had 2 bases not matched to a gene; V was cut back by 1 base and J by 0 bases. The CDR3 is CASSPRTGGNQETQYF. The CDR3 coding sequence is TGTGCCAGCTCACCACGGACAGGGGGTAACCAAGAGACCCAGTACTTC.